The TCR beta chain described here comes from a study of Graves' ophthalmopathy and Graves' hyperthyroidism. This clonotype has at least ten counts. In this cohort, patients with other autoimmune diseases, uncontrolled infections, pregnancy or lactation were excluded. The TCR beta CDR3 regions underwent amplification from RNA transcripts. Investigators did first-round RT-PCR with HTBI primers, then second-round multiplex PCR. Via MiXCR, TCRdb re-called the multiplex PCR reads, giving one row per CDR3 protein. The data show roughly 420,000 distinct CDR3 sequences, around a fifth seen once. Germline-derived CDR1 and CDR2 are LNHDA and SQIVND (reference sequence). V was shortened by 1 base and J by 4 bases, with 8 bases between the two germline ends. The CDR3 contains 14 residues.

The chain combines TRBV19 with TRBJ1-5; a possible D gene is TRBD1 (5 bases). This receptor was obtained from a woman between 18 and 29 years old with stable Graves' hyperthyroidism. The sequencing sample was made of peripheral blood. The CDR3 DNA reads TGTGCCAGTAGTATAGCGGCAGGGAATCAGCCCCAGCATTTT. It yields the protein CASSIAAGNQPQHF.